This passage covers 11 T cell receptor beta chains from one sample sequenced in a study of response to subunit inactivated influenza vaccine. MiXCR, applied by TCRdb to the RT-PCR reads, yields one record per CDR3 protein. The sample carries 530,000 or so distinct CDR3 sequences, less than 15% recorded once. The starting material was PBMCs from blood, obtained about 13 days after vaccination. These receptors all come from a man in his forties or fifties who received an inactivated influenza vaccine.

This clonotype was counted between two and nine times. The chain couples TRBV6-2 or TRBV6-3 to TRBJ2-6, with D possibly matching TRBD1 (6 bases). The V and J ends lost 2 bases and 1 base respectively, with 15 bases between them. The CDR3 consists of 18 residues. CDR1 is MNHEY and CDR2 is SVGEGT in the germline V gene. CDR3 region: CASSYVQGQDSGANVLTF. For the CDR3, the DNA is TGTGCCAGCAGTTACGTCCAGGGGCAGGATTCTGGGGCCAACGTCCTGACTTTC.

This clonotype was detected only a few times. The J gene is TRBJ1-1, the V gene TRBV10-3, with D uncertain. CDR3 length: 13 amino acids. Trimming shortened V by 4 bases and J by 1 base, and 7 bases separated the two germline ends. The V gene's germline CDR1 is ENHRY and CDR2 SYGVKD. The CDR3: CAISARPNTEAFF. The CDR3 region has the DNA TGTGCCATCAGTGCACGACCGAACACTGAAGCTTTCTTT.

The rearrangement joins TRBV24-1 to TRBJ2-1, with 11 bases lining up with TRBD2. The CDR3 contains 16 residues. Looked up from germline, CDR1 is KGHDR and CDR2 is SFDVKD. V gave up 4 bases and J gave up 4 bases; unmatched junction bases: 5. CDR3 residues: CATSDWTSGHYNEQFF. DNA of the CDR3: TGTGCCACCAGTGACTGGACTAGCGGGCATTACAATGAGCAGTTCTTC.

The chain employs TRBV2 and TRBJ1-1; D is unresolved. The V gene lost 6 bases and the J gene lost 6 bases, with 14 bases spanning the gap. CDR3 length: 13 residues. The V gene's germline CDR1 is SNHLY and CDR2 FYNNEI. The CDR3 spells CASSVLDAAEAFF. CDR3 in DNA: TGTGCCAGCAGCGTCCTAGATGCGGCTGAAGCTTTCTTT.

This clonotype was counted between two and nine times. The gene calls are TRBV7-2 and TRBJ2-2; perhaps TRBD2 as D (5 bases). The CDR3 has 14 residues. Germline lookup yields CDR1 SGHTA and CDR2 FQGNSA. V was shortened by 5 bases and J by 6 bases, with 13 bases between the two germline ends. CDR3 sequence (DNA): TGTGCCAGCAGCCCCACTAGGTCGGCCGGGGAGCTGTTTTTT. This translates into CASSPTRSAGELFF.

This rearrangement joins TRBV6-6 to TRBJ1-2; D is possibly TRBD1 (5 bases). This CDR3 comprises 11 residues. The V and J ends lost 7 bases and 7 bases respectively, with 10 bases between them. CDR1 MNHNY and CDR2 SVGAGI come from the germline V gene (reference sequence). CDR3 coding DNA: TGTGCCAGCACCCGGGGGGGTGGCTACACCTTC. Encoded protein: CASTRGGGYTF.

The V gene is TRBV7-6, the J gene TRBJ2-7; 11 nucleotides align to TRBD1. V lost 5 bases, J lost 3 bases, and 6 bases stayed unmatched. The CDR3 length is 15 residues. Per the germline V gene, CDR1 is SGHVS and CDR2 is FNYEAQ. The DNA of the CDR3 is TGTGCCAGCAGCCCGGGACAGGGGGTAATCTACGAGCAGTACTTC. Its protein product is CASSPGQGVIYEQYF.

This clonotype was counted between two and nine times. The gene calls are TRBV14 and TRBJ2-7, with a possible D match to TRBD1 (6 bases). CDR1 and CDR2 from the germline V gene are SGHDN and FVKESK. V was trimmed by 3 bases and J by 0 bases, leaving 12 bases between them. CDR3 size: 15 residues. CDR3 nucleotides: TGTGCCAGCAGCCACCGGGACACCAGCTCCTACGAGCAGTACTTC. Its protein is CASSHRDTSSYEQYF.

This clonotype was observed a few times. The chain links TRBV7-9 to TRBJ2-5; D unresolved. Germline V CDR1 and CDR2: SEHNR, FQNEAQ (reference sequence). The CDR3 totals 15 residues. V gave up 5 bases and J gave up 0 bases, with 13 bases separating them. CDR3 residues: CASSKDGVYQETQYF. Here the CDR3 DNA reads TGTGCCAGCAGCAAGGACGGAGTGTACCAAGAGACCCAGTACTTC.

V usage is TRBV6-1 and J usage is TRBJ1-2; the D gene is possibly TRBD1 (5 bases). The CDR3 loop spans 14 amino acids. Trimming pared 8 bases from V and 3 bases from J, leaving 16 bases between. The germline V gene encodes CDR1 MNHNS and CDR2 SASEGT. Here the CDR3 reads CASRWETADYGYTF. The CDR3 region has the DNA TGTGCCAGCCGATGGGAGACAGCCGACTATGGCTACACCTTC.

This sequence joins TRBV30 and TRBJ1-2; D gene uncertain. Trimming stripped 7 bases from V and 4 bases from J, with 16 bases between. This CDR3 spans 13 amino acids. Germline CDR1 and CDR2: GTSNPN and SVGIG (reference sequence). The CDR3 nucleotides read TGTGCCTCGAGGGCGGAAGCTAGCTATGGCTACACCTTC. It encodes CASRAEASYGYTF. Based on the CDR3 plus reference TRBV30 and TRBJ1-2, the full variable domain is SQTIHQWPATLVQPVGSPLSLECTVEGTSNPNLYWYRQAAGRGLQLLFYSVGIGQISSEVPQNLSASRPQDRQFILSSKKLLLSDSGFYLCASRAEASYGYTFGSGTRLTVV.